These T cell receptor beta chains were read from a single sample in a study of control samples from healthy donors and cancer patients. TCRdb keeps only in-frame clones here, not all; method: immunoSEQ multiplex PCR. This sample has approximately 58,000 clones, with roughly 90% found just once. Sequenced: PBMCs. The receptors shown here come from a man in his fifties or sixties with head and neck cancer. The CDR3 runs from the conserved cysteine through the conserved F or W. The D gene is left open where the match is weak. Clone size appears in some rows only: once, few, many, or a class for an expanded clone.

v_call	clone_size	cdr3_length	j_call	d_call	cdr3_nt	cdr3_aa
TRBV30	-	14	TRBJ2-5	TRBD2	TGTGCCTGGAGTCGGACTAGCGGAAAAGAGACCCAGTACTTC	CAWSRTSGKETQYF
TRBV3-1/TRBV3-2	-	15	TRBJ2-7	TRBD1	TGTGCCAGCAGCCAAACACAGGGGTTTACCTACGAGCAGTACTTC	CASSQTQGFTYEQYF
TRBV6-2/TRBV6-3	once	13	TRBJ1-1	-	TGTGCCAGCAGTGACGAGTGGTTGGCTGAAGCTTTCTTT	CASSDEWLAEAFF
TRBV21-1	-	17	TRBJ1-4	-	TGTGCCAGCCTTTTCAGGGGTGGGGAGGGAACTAATGAAAAACTGTTTTTT	CASLFRGGEGTNEKLFF
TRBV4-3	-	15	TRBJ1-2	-	TGCGCCAGCAGCCAGGATCGACAGGCGCATTATGGCTACACCTTC	CASSQDRQAHYGYTF
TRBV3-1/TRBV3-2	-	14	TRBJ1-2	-	TGTGCCAGCAGAGTCCGGGGGGCGACTATGGCTAAGACCTTC	CASRVRGATMAKTF
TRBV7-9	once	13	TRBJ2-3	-	TGTGCCAGCAGCTTAGGGTTTACAGATACGCAGTATTTT	CASSLGFTDTQYF
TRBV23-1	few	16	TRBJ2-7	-	TGCGCCAGCAGTCAACTCCCCAGGGGTCGTGTGGTCGAGCAGTACTTC	CASSQLPRGRVVEQYF
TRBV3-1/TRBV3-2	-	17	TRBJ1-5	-	TGTGCCAGCAGCCAAGATATGGCGCCAAAGAGCAATCAGCCCCAGCATTTT	CASSQDMAPKSNQPQHF
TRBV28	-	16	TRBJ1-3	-	TGTGCCAGCAGTCCTTATACGACAGGTTTAGGAAACACCATATATTTT	CASSPYTTGLGNTIYF
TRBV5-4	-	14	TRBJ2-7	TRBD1	TGTGCCAGCAGCCCGGGGACAGGGTGGAACGAGCAGTACTTC	CASSPGTGWNEQYF
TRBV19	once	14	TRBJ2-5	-	TGTGCCAGTAGCTCCCTCGGGACCGCGGAGACCCAGTACTTC	CASSSLGTAETQYF
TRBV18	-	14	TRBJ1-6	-	TGTGCCAGCTCACCAACGACAGGCGCTTCACCCCTCCACTTT	CASSPTTGASPLHF
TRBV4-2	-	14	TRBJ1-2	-	TGTGCCAGCAGCCCCCCTGGGTCTAACTATGGCTACACCTTC	CASSPPGSNYGYTF
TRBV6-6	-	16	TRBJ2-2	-	TGTGCCAGCAGCTGGGGACAACGGTTGAACACCGGGGAGCTGTTTTTT	CASSWGQRLNTGELFF
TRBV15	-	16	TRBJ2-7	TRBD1	TGTGCCACCAGCAGAGATCCGGGACAGGGTTCCTACGAGCAGTACTTC	CATSRDPGQGSYEQYF
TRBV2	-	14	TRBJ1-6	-	TGTGCCAGCAAAGGGGAGGGGGATCATTCACCCCTCCACTTT	CASKGEGDHSPLHF
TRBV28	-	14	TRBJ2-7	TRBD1	TGTGCCAGCAGTTTCCGGACAGGGACCTACGAGCAGTACTTC	CASSFRTGTYEQYF
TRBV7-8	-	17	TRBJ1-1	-	TGTGCCAGCAGCTTAGGGCAAGGTATCAGAAGAAACACTGAAGCTTTCTTT	CASSLGQGIRRNTEAFF
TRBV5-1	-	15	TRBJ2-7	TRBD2	TGCGCCAGCAGCTTTCTTAGCGGGAGTCGGTACGAGCAGTACTTC	CASSFLSGSRYEQYF
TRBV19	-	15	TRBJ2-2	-	TGTGCCAGTAATGCAGGTCGTAGGGGCACCGGGGAGCTGTTTTTT	CASNAGRRGTGELFF
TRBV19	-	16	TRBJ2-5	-	TGTGCCAGTAGTATAGATGCCGGGCGAGTAAACGGGACCCAGTACTTC	CASSIDAGRVNGTQYF
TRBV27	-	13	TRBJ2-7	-	TGTGCCAGCAGGGTACAGGGAGGTCCGGAGCAGTACTTC	CASRVQGGPEQYF
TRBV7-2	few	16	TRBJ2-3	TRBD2	TGTGCCAGCAGCTTAGATAGCGGGAGAGTCACAGATACGCAGTATTTT	CASSLDSGRVTDTQYF
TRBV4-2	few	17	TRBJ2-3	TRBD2	TGTGCCAGCAGCCAAGTCCCGACTAGCTTTTTCTGGGATACGCAGTATTTT	CASSQVPTSFFWDTQYF
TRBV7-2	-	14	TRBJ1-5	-	TGTGCCAGCAGCCTGATTGGGAACAATCAGCCCCAGCATTTT	CASSLIGNNQPQHF
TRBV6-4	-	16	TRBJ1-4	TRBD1	TGTGCCAGCAGTGATGCGGACAGGGCGAAAAATGAAAAACTGTTTTTT	CASSDADRAKNEKLFF
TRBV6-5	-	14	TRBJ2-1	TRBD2	TGTGCCAGCAGTAGGCGGGGGAACTACAATGAGCAGTTCTTC	CASSRRGNYNEQFF